The clone carrying this T cell receptor beta chain was observed a single time. Its specificity is not known. J gave up 4 bases and V 6 bases, and 5 bases lay outside the gene matches. Germline CDR1 reads MNHEY; CDR2 reads SVGAGI. The CDR3 spans 13 residues. This specimen comes from a study of graft-versus-host responses after intestinal transplantation. Across the whole study: Each transplant was multivisceral, liver-intestinal, or isolated intestinal. Overall study results and limits: High graft-versus-host to host-versus-graft T cell clonal ratios marked allografts of patients with graft-donor macrochimerism.

The protocol was immunoSEQ multiplex PCR, while the TCRdb copy is restricted to in-frame clones and leaves out a portion. Of 80,000 to 100,000 clones listed, around 90% are singletons. The receptor was derived from a human donor who received an intestinal transplant. The sample in question was unstimulated CD4+ T cells sorted from spleen or lymph node cells, obtained before intestinal transplant. This sequence joins TRBV6-5 and TRBJ2-5; 7 bases line up with TRBD2. CDR3 sequence: CASRPGGRETQYF. The CDR3 DNA reads as TGTGCCAGCAGGCCGGGAGGACGAGAGACCCAGTACTTC.